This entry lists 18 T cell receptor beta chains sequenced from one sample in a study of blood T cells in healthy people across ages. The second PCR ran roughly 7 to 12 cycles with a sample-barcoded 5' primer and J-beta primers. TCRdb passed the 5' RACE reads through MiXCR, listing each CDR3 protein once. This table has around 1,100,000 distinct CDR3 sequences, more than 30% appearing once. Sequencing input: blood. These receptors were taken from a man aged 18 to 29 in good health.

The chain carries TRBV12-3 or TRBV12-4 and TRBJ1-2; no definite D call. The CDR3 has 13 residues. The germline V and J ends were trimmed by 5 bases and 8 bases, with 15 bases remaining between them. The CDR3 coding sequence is TGTGCCAGCAGTCCCCGACGGACGGTGGGCTACACCTTC. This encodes CASSPRRTVGYTF.

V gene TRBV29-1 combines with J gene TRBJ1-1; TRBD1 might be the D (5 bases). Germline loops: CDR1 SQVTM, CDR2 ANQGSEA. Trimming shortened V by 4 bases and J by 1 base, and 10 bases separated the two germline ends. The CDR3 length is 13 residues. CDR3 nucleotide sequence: TGCAGCGTTGGCCGACAGAGGAACACTGAAGCTTTCTTT. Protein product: CSVGRQRNTEAFF.

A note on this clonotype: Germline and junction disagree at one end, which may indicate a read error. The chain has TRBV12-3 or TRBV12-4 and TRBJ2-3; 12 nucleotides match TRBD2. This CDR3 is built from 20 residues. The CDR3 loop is CASSLAGLAGGVTHTDAQYF. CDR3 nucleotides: TGTGCCAGCAGTTTAGCGGGTCTAGCGGGGGGGGTAACACACACAGATGCGCAGTATTTT.

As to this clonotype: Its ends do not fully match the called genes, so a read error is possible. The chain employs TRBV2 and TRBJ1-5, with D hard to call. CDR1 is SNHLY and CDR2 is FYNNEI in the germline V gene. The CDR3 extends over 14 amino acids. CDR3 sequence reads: CASSESRINQLQHF. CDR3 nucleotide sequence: TGTGCCAGCAGTGAATCCAGGATTAATCAGCTCCAGCATTTT. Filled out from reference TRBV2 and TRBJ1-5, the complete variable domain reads EPEVTQTPSHQVTQMGQEVILRCVPISNHLYFYWYRQILGQKVEFLVSFYNNEISEKSEIFDDQFSVERPDGSNFTLKIRSTKLEDSAMYFCASSESRINQLQHFGDGTRLSIL.

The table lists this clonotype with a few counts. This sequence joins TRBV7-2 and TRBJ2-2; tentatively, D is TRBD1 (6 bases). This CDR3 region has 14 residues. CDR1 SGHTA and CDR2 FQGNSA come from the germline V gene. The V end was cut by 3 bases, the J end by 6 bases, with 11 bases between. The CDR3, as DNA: TGTGCCAGCAGCTTCACAGGGTTGGCCGGGGAGCTGTTTTTT. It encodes CASSFTGLAGELFF.

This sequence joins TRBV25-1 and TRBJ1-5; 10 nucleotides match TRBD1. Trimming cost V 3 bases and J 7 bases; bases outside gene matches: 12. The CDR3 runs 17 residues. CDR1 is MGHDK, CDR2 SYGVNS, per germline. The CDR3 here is CASSDQGGTGEGQPQHF. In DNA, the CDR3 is TGTGCCAGCAGTGACCAGGGTGGGACAGGGGAGGGGCAGCCCCAGCATTTT.

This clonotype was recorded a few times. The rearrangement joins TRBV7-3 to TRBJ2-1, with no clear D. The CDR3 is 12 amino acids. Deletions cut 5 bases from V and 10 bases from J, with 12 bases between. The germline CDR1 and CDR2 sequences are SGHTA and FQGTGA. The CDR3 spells CASSLEIGEQFF. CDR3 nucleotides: TGTGCCAGCAGCCTTGAGATTGGAGAGCAGTTCTTC.

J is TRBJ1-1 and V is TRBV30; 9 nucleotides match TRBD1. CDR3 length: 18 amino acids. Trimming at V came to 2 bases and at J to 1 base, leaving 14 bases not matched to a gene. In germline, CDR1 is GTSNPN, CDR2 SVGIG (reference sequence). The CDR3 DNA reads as TGTGCCTGGAGTACTCGTTACAGGGGGCCAACCGCGAACACTGAAGCTTTCTTT. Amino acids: CAWSTRYRGPTANTEAFF.

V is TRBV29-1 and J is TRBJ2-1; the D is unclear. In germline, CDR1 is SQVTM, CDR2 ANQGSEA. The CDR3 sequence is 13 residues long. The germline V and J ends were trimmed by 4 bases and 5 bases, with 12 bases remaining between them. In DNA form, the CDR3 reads TGCAGCGTTGCCCCTTACTTTGACAATGAGCAGTTCTTC. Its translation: CSVAPYFDNEQFF.

Here the CDR3 DNA reads TGTGCCAGCAGCTTAGACCTCGGCGACTACGAGCAGTACTTC. As protein: CASSLDLGDYEQYF. The J gene is TRBJ2-7, the V gene TRBV7-2, with D unclear. With 1 base removed from V and 3 bases from J, the gap between germline ends came to 10 bases. In germline, CDR1 is SGHTA, CDR2 FQGNSA. The CDR3 runs 14 residues.

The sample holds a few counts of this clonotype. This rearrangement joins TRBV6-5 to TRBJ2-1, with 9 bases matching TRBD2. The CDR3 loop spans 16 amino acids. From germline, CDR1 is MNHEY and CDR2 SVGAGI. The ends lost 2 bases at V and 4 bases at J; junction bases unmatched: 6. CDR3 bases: TGTGCCAGCAGTTACGGGCGGGGGGGGCGTTACAATGAGCAGTTCTTC. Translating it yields CASSYGRGGRYNEQFF.

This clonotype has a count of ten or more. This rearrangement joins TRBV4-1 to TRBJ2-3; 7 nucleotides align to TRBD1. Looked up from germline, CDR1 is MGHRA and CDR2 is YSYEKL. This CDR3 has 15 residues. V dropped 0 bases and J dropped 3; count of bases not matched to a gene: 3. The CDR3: CASSQEEQGTDTQYF. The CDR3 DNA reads TGCGCCAGCAGCCAAGAGGAACAGGGGACAGATACGCAGTATTTT.

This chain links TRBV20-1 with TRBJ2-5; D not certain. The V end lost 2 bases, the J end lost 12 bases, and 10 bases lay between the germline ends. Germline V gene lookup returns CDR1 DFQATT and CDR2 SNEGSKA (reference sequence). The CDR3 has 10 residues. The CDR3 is CSARSPAEYF. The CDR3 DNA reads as TGCAGTGCTAGATCCCCGGCGGAGTACTTC.

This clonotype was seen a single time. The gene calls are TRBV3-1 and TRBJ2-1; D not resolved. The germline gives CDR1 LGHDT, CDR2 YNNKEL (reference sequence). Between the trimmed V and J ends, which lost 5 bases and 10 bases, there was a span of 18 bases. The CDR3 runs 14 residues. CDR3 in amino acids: CASSKTSRAYEQFF. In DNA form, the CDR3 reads TGTGCCAGCAGCAAAACTTCAAGAGCCTACGAGCAGTTCTTC.

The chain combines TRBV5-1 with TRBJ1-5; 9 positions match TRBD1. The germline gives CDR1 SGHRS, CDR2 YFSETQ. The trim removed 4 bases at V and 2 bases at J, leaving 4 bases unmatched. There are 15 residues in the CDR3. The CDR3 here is CASSTGDRGNQPQHF. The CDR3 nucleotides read TGCGCCAGCAGCACAGGGGACAGGGGCAATCAGCCCCAGCATTTT. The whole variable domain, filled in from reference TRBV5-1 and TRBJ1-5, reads KAGVTQTPRYLIKTRGQQVTLSCSPISGHRSVSWYQQTPGQGLQFLFEYFSETQRNKGNFPGRFSGRQFSNSRSEMNVSTLELGDSALYLCASSTGDRGNQPQHFGDGTRLSIL.

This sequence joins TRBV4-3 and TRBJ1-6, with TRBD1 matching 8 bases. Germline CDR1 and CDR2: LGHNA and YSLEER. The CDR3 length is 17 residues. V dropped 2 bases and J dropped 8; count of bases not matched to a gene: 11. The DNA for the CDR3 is TGCGCCAGCAGCCAAAGGGGGGGAAAGACAGGGGATTCACCCCTCCACTTT. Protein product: CASSQRGGKTGDSPLHF.

CDR3 DNA sequence: TGTGCCAGCAGTTTCACAGGGGCCCTCCAAGAGACCCAGTACTTC. Translated: CASSFTGALQETQYF. The genes are TRBV12-3 or TRBV12-4 and TRBJ2-5; TRBD1 matches at 7 bases. Trimming cost V 3 bases and J 1 base; bases outside gene matches: 5. This CDR3 is built from 15 residues.

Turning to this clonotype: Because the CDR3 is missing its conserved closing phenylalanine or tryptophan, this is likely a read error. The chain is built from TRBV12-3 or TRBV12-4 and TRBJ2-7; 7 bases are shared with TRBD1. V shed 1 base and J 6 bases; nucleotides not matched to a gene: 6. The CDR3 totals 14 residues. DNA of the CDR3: TGTGCCAGCAGTTTAGACAGGGGACATCGCGAGCAGTACTTG. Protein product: CASSLDRGHREQYL.